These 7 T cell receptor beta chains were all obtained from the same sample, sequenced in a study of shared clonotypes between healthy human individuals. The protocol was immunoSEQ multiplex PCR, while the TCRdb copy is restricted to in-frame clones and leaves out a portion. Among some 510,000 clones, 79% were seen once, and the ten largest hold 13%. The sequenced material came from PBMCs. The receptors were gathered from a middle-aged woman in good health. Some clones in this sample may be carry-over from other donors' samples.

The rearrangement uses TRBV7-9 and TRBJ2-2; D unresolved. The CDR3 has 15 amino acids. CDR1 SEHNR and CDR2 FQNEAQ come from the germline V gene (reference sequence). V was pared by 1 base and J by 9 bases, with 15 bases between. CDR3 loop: CASSLEVPPARELFF. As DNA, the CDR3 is TGTGCCAGCAGCTTAGAAGTGCCCCCAGCCCGGGAGCTGTTTTTT.

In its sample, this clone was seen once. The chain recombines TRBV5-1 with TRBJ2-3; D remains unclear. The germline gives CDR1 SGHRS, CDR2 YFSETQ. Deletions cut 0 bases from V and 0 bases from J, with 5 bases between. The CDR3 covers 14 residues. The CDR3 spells CASSLVLSTDTQYF. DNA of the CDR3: TGCGCCAGCAGCTTGGTCCTAAGCACAGATACGCAGTATTTT.

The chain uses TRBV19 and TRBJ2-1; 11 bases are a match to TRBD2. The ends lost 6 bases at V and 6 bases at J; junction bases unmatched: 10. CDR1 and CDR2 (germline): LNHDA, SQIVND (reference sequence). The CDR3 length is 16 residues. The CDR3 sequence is CASSKGGLAAFNEQFF. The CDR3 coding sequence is TGTGCCAGTAGCAAGGGGGGACTAGCGGCATTCAATGAGCAGTTCTTC.

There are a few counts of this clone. The CDR3 is CSVEGNEEIQYF. CDR3 DNA: TGCAGCGTTGAAGGCAACGAAGAAATACAGTACTTC. This chain uses TRBV29-1 with TRBJ2-4; D is unclear. Germline V CDR1 and CDR2: SQVTM, ANQGSEA. Trimming took 1 base from V and 13 from J, leaving 14 bases between them. The CDR3 consists of 12 residues.

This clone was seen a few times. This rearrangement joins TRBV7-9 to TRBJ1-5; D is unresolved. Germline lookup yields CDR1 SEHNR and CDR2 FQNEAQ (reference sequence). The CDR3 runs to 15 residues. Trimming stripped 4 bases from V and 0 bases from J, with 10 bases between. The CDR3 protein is CASSSGSRSNQPQHF. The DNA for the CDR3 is TGTGCCAGCAGCTCGGGCAGTCGTAGCAATCAGCCCCAGCATTTT.

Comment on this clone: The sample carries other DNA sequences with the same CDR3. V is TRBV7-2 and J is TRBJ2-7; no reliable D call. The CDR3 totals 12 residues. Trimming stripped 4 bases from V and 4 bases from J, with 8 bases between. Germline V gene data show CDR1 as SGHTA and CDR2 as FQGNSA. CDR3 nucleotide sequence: TGTGCCAGCAGCTCCACTGGGTACGAGCAGTACTTC. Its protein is CASSSTGYEQYF.

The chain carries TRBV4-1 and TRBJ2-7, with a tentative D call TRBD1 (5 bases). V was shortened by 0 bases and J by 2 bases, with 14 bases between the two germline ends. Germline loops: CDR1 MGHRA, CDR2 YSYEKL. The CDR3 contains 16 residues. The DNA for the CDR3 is TGCGCCAGCAGCCAAGAGTGGGGCAGGGAACCCTACGAGCAGTACTTC. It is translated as CASSQEWGREPYEQYF.